This T cell receptor beta chain originates from a study of control samples from healthy donors and cancer patients. The ends were cut back, 5 bases at V and 7 bases at J, with 8 bases in the middle. CDR3 length: 11 amino acids. Profiling relied on immunoSEQ multiplex PCR, and the TCRdb table lists in-frame clones only, not all of them. The sample records 150,000 to 200,000 clones, 80% to 95% being singletons. Source material: blood. The rearrangement joins TRBV12-3 or TRBV12-4 to TRBJ1-1, with unresolved D. The clonotype originates from a woman between 40 and 55 years old in good health. The CDR3 region has the DNA TGTGCCAGCAGTGGGCGGATTGAAGCTTTCTTT. Translation gives CASSGRIEAFF.